These T cell receptor beta chains were read from a single sample in a study of Ad26.COV2.S vaccination and SARS-CoV-2 variants. TCRdb keeps only in-frame clones here, not all; method: immunoSEQ multiplex PCR. The sample carries about 480,000 clones, about 83% recorded once. The source was peripheral blood, collected in a trial of Ad26.COV2.S vaccine versus placebo. The receptor source for this set is a person between 18 and 59 years old who received the Ad26.COV2.S COVID-19 vaccine or a placebo. CDR3s leave out the opening cysteine and the closing phenylalanine or tryptophan. D genes are given only for firm matches. Clone size is not always given. Where it is, it says once, few, many or a class for expanded clones.

V gene: TRBV5-1; J gene: TRBJ1-1; clone size: few; D gene: TRBD1; CDR3 protein: ASSPRQGGNGVREAF
V gene: TRBV5-1; J gene: TRBJ2-1; clone size: .; D gene: TRBD2; CDR3 protein: ASSLAGVKREGYNEQF
V gene: TRBV28; J gene: TRBJ1-2; clone size: .; D gene: .; CDR3 protein: ASSLLGANYGYT
V gene: TRBV28; J gene: TRBJ2-5; clone size: .; D gene: .; CDR3 protein: ASSWGQETQY
V gene: TRBV30; J gene: TRBJ2-7; clone size: .; D gene: .; CDR3 protein: ACTTLRLGSYEQY
V gene: TRBV7-6; J gene: TRBJ2-1; clone size: .; D gene: .; CDR3 protein: ASSSTAGRNNEQF
V gene: TRBV5-1; J gene: TRBJ2-5; clone size: few; D gene: .; CDR3 protein: ASSFGRGQETQY
V gene: TRBV27; J gene: TRBJ2-1; clone size: .; D gene: TRBD2; CDR3 protein: ASSPASGAYNEQF
V gene: TRBV19; J gene: TRBJ1-1; clone size: .; D gene: .; CDR3 protein: ASSITAQMNTEAF
V gene: TRBV19; J gene: TRBJ2-5; clone size: .; D gene: TRBD1; CDR3 protein: ASSIGTGFQETQY
V gene: TRBV10-3; J gene: TRBJ2-5; clone size: .; D gene: .; CDR3 protein: AISESGGLQETQY
V gene: TRBV19; J gene: TRBJ2-5; clone size: .; D gene: TRBD1; CDR3 protein: ASSIPSWTGQETQY
V gene: TRBV18; J gene: TRBJ2-2; clone size: .; D gene: .; CDR3 protein: ASSPSRGELF
V gene: TRBV6-5; J gene: TRBJ2-7; clone size: .; D gene: .; CDR3 protein: ASTQGGARISEQY
V gene: TRBV7-9; J gene: TRBJ2-5; clone size: .; D gene: .; CDR3 protein: ASTPTVPRN
V gene: TRBV10-3; J gene: TRBJ2-7; clone size: .; D gene: TRBD1; CDR3 protein: AISPDPGQIGEQY
V gene: TRBV2; J gene: TRBJ2-1; clone size: .; D gene: .; CDR3 protein: ASTRADEQF
V gene: TRBV5-1; J gene: TRBJ1-3; clone size: .; D gene: .; CDR3 protein: ASRPDSNTIY
V gene: TRBV6-2/TRBV6-3; J gene: TRBJ1-2; clone size: .; D gene: .; CDR3 protein: ASSGQINYGYT
V gene: TRBV28; J gene: TRBJ2-1; clone size: .; D gene: TRBD2; CDR3 protein: ASSAWTSGSYNEQF
V gene: TRBV28; J gene: TRBJ1-2; clone size: .; D gene: .; CDR3 protein: ASSSTPDGRYGYT
V gene: TRBV6-2/TRBV6-3; J gene: TRBJ2-1; clone size: .; D gene: .; CDR3 protein: ASSYGGVADYNEQF
V gene: TRBV6-5; J gene: TRBJ2-3; clone size: .; D gene: .; CDR3 protein: ASRLSSGTDTQY
V gene: TRBV27; J gene: TRBJ1-1; clone size: .; D gene: .; CDR3 protein: ASARALAMNTEAF
V gene: TRBV1; J gene: TRBJ1-1; clone size: .; D gene: .; CDR3 protein: TSSQGLGGAGGLEVHTEAF
V gene: TRBV27; J gene: TRBJ2-5; clone size: .; D gene: .; CDR3 protein: ASSSMAGFQETQY
V gene: TRBV4-3; J gene: TRBJ2-7; clone size: .; D gene: .; CDR3 protein: ASSQGPGILNYEQY
V gene: TRBV7-6; J gene: TRBJ2-7; clone size: .; D gene: TRBD2; CDR3 protein: ASSFEGGPYEQY